The rows below give T cell receptor beta chains drawn from one sample of a study of shared clonotypes between healthy human individuals. Measured with immunoSEQ multiplex PCR; TCRdb has only the in-frame clones, and not every one. The sample shows roughly 850,000 clones, approximately 97% of them seen only once. The sequencing sample was made of naive CD8+ T cells sorted from blood. These receptors originate from a man aged 30-40 years in good health. Both conserved end residues are part of each CDR3. A D gene is named only where the DNA matches it firmly. Rows may omit the clone size; those that give it use once, few, many or a size class.

TRBV10-2	-	-	TRBJ2-7	CASSIAYEQYF	TGCGCCAGCAGTATCGCCTACGAGCAGTACTTC
TRBV7-6	-	-	TRBJ2-7	CASSPGGRASLEPVGEQYF	TGTGCCAGCAGCCCAGGTGGGCGGGCCTCCCTGGAGCCCGTTGGCGAGCAGTACTTC
TRBV7-9	-	-	TRBJ2-7	CASSPARDYEQYF	TGTGCCAGCAGCCCCGCGAGGGATTACGAGCAGTACTTC
TRBV27	once	TRBD2	TRBJ2-7	CASSLGRASYEQYF	TGTGCCAGCAGTTTAGGGAGGGCTTCCTACGAGCAGTACTTC
TRBV7-3	-	-	TRBJ2-1	CASSLLGRPDHEQFF	TGTGCCAGCAGCTTATTGGGTCGACCCGACCATGAGCAGTTCTTC
TRBV9	-	TRBD2	TRBJ2-7	CASSVGSGISYEQYF	TGTGCCAGCAGCGTAGGAAGCGGGATCTCCTACGAGCAGTACTTC
TRBV14	-	-	TRBJ1-1	CASSHYTATEAFF	TGTGCCAGCAGCCACTACACGGCCACTGAAGCTTTCTTT
TRBV6-6	-	-	TRBJ2-7	CASSYSGGSYEQYF	TGTGCCAGCAGTTACTCCGGCGGATCCTACGAGCAGTACTTC
TRBV2	-	-	TRBJ1-5	CACQVGEMNQPQHF	TGTGCCTGCCAGGTGGGGGAGATGAATCAGCCCCAGCATTTT
TRBV27	-	TRBD2	TRBJ2-7	CASSPGTIEQYF	TGTGCCAGCAGTCCAGGGACTATCGAGCAGTACTTC
TRBV18	-	TRBD2	TRBJ2-3	CASSGTSGSTDTQYF	TGTGCCAGCTCAGGGACTAGCGGTAGCACAGATACGCAGTATTTT
TRBV27	-	-	TRBJ2-5	CASSPGTLLRREETQYF	TGTGCCAGCAGTCCAGGGACGCTACTCCGCCGGGAAGAGACCCAGTACTTC
TRBV28	-	-	TRBJ1-5	CAGQSDGRNQPQHF	TGTGCCGGACAATCGGACGGACGAAATCAGCCCCAGCATTTT
TRBV27	-	-	TRBJ2-2	CASSPTWVGNTGELFF	TGTGCCAGCAGCCCCACTTGGGTAGGCAACACCGGGGAGCTGTTTTTT
TRBV7-9	-	-	TRBJ2-7	CASRRTETYEQYF	TGTGCCAGCAGACGGACAGAGACCTACGAGCAGTACTTC
TRBV5-1	-	TRBD1	TRBJ2-7	CASSLKTGSPYEQYF	TGCGCCAGCAGCTTGAAGACAGGGAGCCCCTACGAGCAGTACTTC
TRBV5-1	-	-	TRBJ2-5	CASSLAAGVRETQYF	TGCGCCAGCAGCTTGGCGGCAGGGGTTAGGGAGACCCAGTACTTC
TRBV27	-	-	TRBJ2-1	CASIPRGYAGNEQFF	TGTGCCAGCATCCCCCGAGGGTACGCGGGGAATGAGCAGTTCTTC
TRBV4-1	-	-	TRBJ1-5	CASSRRQANQPQHF	TGCGCCAGCAGCCGAAGACAGGCCAATCAGCCCCAGCATTTT
TRBV9	-	-	TRBJ2-1	CASSVGLSVSYNEQFF	TGTGCCAGCAGCGTAGGTCTGTCAGTTTCCTACAATGAGCAGTTCTTC
TRBV5-8	once	-	TRBJ1-5	CASSLVDYSNQPQHF	TGTGCCAGCAGCTTGGTCGACTATAGCAATCAGCCCCAGCATTTT
TRBV6-6	once	TRBD2	TRBJ2-1	CASSYSASGLADEQFF	TGTGCCAGCAGTTACTCCGCTAGCGGGCTGGCTGATGAGCAGTTCTTC
TRBV21-1	-	-	TRBJ2-7	CASSKPSASGSYEQYF	TGTGCCAGCAGCAAGCCCTCGGCTAGCGGGAGCTACGAGCAGTACTTC
TRBV27	-	-	TRBJ1-1	CASSFRQGRTEAFF	TGTGCCAGCAGTTTTCGGCAGGGAAGGACTGAAGCTTTCTTT
TRBV7-3	-	-	TRBJ1-1	CASSPITGRDTEAFF	TGTGCCAGCAGCCCAATTACAGGTCGGGACACTGAAGCTTTCTTT
TRBV4-1	-	TRBD1	TRBJ2-1	CASSQDPSLPGTGKGWEQFF	TGCGCCAGCAGCCAAGACCCTTCACTCCCCGGGACAGGGAAGGGTTGGGAGCAGTTCTTC
TRBV9	-	TRBD1	TRBJ2-3	CASSVGTGLDTQYF	TGTGCCAGCAGTGTTGGGACAGGGTTGGATACGCAGTATTTT
TRBV6-6	-	-	TRBJ2-3	CASNIERVGDTQYF	TGTGCCAGCAATATAGAGCGGGTGGGAGATACGCAGTATTTT
TRBV27	once	TRBD1	TRBJ1-1	CASSWTGRTEAFF	TGTGCCAGCAGCTGGACAGGCCGCACTGAAGCTTTCTTT
TRBV14	-	TRBD1	TRBJ2-2	CASSQVYGDREVF	TGTGCCAGCAGCCAAGTATACGGGGACAGGGAGGTTTTT
TRBV2	-	-	TRBJ2-7	CAIREGAYEQYF	TGTGCCATTCGTGAGGGTGCCTACGAGCAGTACTTC